The source of this T cell receptor (beta chain) is a study of blood T cell repertoires in COVID-19. Grouping used clinical history reported by participants in a survey and questionnaire. What the recovered Cohort 3 donors had was two negative PCRs, clearance, or symptom resolution. Original handling: Researchers report that nucleated cell counts were estimated from reference gene primer amplification. Clones were read by immunoSEQ multiplex PCR, and TCRdb kept only the in-frame ones, dropping some. The V and J calls and clone size come from that table; D and trimming were worked out from the DNA. In the table there are about 320,000 clones, 87% of which are singletons. This CDR3 region has 13 residues. The germline V and J ends were trimmed by 7 bases and 4 bases, with 13 bases remaining between them. CDR1 MNHEY and CDR2 SVGAGI come from the germline V gene.

The chain employs TRBV6-5 and TRBJ1-2; tentative D call: TRBD1 (6 bases). The sample consisted of PBMCs or T cells enriched from blood (not recorded which). The clonotype was recovered from a woman between 18 and 29 years old who had recovered from COVID-19. CDR3 protein: CASTRDKAYGYTF. The CDR3 DNA reads as TGTGCCAGCACCCGGGACAAGGCCTATGGCTACACCTTC.